This T cell receptor (beta chain) was captured by sequencing in a study of TIL therapy for anti-PD-1-resistant metastatic lung cancer. Study-wide context: Patients then received nivolumab; progressors got lymphodepletion, TIL and IL-2. Most patients had lung adenocarcinoma. Median tumor mutation burden was around 1.6 mutations per megabase.

Documented time point: pre-treatment sample, taken before nivolumab and TIL therapy. The immunoSEQ assay was v3. Each library reached 1.5 million to 2.5 million read pairs, or roughly 4.5-6 million at deep level. Profiled with immunoSEQ multiplex PCR; TCRdb holds only in-frame clones, not every one. The sample contains 50,000 or so clones, roughly 85% of which appear only once. Per germline, CDR1 SGHAT and CDR2 FQNNGV. Trimming cost V 0 bases and J 7 bases, with 9 bases left between them. This CDR3 contains 13 residues. Sequencing used blood, obtained at baseline. This TCR was sampled from a woman aged 30-85 years with non-small cell lung cancer. The chain carries TRBV11-2 and TRBJ1-2; D unclear. This CDR3 reads CASSLDGLGGYTF. CDR3 nucleotides: TGTGCCAGCAGCTTAGATGGGCTTGGTGGCTACACCTTC.